Listed below are T cell receptor beta chains from one sample, sequenced in a study of cytomegalovirus exposure and HLA in healthy donors. Measured with immunoSEQ multiplex PCR; TCRdb has only the in-frame clones, and not every one. This table holds fewer than 150,000 clones, around nine tenths found once. The sample consisted of PBMCs. These receptors were obtained from a man aged 25-45 years in good health and CMV-seronegative. Each CDR3 is given with its conserved first and last residue. The order of the fields is CDR3 length, V gene, clone size, D gene, J gene, CDR3 protein, CDR3 DNA. D genes are given only for firm matches. Not every row has a clone size; where given, it reads once, few, many or a size class.

14,TRBV29-1,NA,TRBD1,TRBJ1-2,CSVEGTGDFYGYTF,TGCAGCGTTGAGGGGACAGGGGATTTCTATGGCTACACCTTC
13,TRBV2,NA,NA,TRBJ2-7,CASMQGDFYEQYF,TGTGCCAGCATGCAGGGTGATTTTTACGAGCAGTACTTC
14,TRBV5-4,NA,NA,TRBJ2-7,CASSLGARGHEQYF,TGTGCCAGCAGCTTGGGGGCCAGGGGCCACGAGCAGTACTTC
15,TRBV11-1,NA,TRBD2,TRBJ2-1,CASRSPLAGRDEQFF,TGTGCCAGCAGATCCCCTTTAGCGGGAAGGGATGAGCAGTTCTTC
16,TRBV2,NA,TRBD1,TRBJ1-2,CASRRGDRETNYGYTF,TGTGCCAGCAGGAGGGGGGACAGAGAGACTAACTATGGTTACACCTTC
12,TRBV7-7,NA,NA,TRBJ2-2,CASSLSPGELFF,TGTGCCAGCAGCTTAAGCCCGGGGGAGCTGTTTTTT
14,TRBV7-9,NA,NA,TRBJ1-4,CASIEGSGNEKLFF,TGTGCCAGCATAGAAGGCAGCGGTAATGAAAAACTGTTTTTT
13,TRBV10-3,NA,NA,TRBJ2-1,CAITADRNNEQFF,TGTGCCATCACCGCGGACAGAAACAATGAGCAGTTCTTC
14,TRBV27,NA,TRBD1,TRBJ2-7,CASSGDRGVYEQYF,TGTGCCAGCAGCGGGGACAGGGGGGTCTACGAGCAGTACTTC
17,TRBV7-2,NA,TRBD2,TRBJ2-7,CASSLVSGTSGSYEQYF,TGTGCCAGCAGCTTAGTTTCTGGGACTAGCGGGAGTTACGAGCAGTACTTC
15,TRBV18,NA,TRBD1,TRBJ1-1,CASSAETGGWTEAFF,TGTGCCAGCTCAGCCGAAACAGGGGGCTGGACTGAAGCTTTCTTT
13,TRBV30,NA,NA,TRBJ2-7,CAWSGKVAHEQYF,TGTGCCTGGAGTGGAAAAGTAGCCCACGAGCAGTACTTC
15,TRBV5-1,NA,NA,TRBJ2-7,CASSLEGGSGDEQYF,TGCGCCAGCAGCTTGGAAGGCGGGTCAGGCGACGAGCAGTACTTC
12,TRBV29-1,NA,NA,TRBJ2-5,CSARTPGETQYF,TGCAGCGCTCGGACTCCAGGAGAGACCCAGTACTTC
15,TRBV9,NA,NA,TRBJ1-5,CASSAVDSSNQPQHF,TGTGCCAGCAGCGCCGTAGACAGTAGCAATCAGCCCCAGCATTTT
13,TRBV6-5,NA,NA,TRBJ1-3,CASSTGPQRTIYF,TGTGCCAGCTCCACAGGGCCCCAGCGGACCATATATTTT
13,TRBV2,once,NA,TRBJ2-6,CASTLSGANVLTF,TGTGCCAGCACTCTCTCTGGGGCCAACGTCCTGACTTTC
19,TRBV2,NA,TRBD1,TRBJ2-3,CASSPSGGTGGGYTDTQYF,TGTGCCAGCAGTCCCTCCGGCGGGACAGGGGGCGGATACACAGATACGCAGTATTTT
17,TRBV15,NA,NA,TRBJ2-7,CATSRDLGREASYEQYF,TGTGCCACCAGCAGAGATCTAGGGCGGGAAGCATCCTACGAGCAGTACTTC
15,TRBV27,NA,TRBD2,TRBJ2-5,CASRTSRHFQETQYF,TGTGCCAGCAGGACTAGCAGACACTTTCAAGAGACCCAGTACTTC
12,TRBV2,few,TRBD1,TRBJ1-2,CASRTGAYGYTF,TGTGCCAGCAGGACAGGGGCCTACGGCTACACCTTC
15,TRBV6-6,NA,NA,TRBJ1-2,CASTKIPGQLYGYTF,TGTGCCAGCACCAAAATTCCTGGACAGCTCTATGGCTACACCTTC
15,TRBV11-2,few,TRBD1,TRBJ2-7,CASSLYRGTPYEQYF,TGTGCCAGCAGCTTGTACAGGGGGACGCCCTACGAGCAGTACTTC
11,TRBV5-1,NA,NA,TRBJ1-1,CASGTTGGLLF,TGCGCCAGCGGCACAACGGGGGGCCTCCTCTTT
16,TRBV15,NA,NA,TRBJ2-7,CATSRDQEDPQREQYF,TGTGCCACCAGCAGAGATCAAGAGGATCCCCAACGTGAGCAGTACTTC
15,TRBV30,NA,NA,TRBJ1-4,CAWSVLGQSNEKLFF,TGTGCCTGGAGTGTACTGGGGCAGAGTAATGAAAAACTGTTTTTT
13,TRBV12-5,NA,NA,TRBJ2-7,CASGLTGLGEQYF,TGTGCTAGTGGCCTAACAGGGCTGGGAGAGCAGTACTTC
15,TRBV5-1,NA,NA,TRBJ2-3,CASSLGDSPTDTQYF,TGCGCCAGCAGCTTGGGTGACAGTCCCACAGATACGCAGTATTTT
13,TRBV12-5,NA,NA,TRBJ1-2,CASGLSNFYGYTF,TGTGCTAGTGGTTTGAGTAACTTCTATGGCTACACCTTC
14,TRBV27,NA,NA,TRBJ2-7,CASSYSRGAYEQYF,TGTGCCAGCAGTTACTCCCGGGGAGCCTACGAGCAGTACTTC
14,TRBV15,NA,TRBD1,TRBJ1-2,CATSTGTADGGYTF,TGTGCCACCAGCACCGGGACAGCTGATGGTGGCTACACCTTC
15,TRBV19,NA,NA,TRBJ2-3,CASRDRRTSTDTQYF,TGTGCCAGTAGGGACAGACGAACTAGCACAGATACGCAGTATTTT
15,TRBV9,NA,NA,TRBJ1-3,CASSVENRQRNTIYF,TGTGCCAGCAGCGTAGAAAACAGGCAACGGAACACCATATATTTT
15,TRBV7-2,NA,NA,TRBJ2-7,CASSLPSGLPGEQYF,TGTGCCAGCAGCTTACCGTCGGGACTCCCCGGGGAGCAGTACTTC
13,TRBV5-1,NA,TRBD2,TRBJ2-7,CASSSGDAYEQYF,TGCGCCAGCAGCAGCGGGGACGCCTACGAGCAGTACTTC
13,TRBV9,once,NA,TRBJ1-1,CASSVVDDTEAFF,TGTGCCAGCAGCGTAGTAGATGACACTGAAGCTTTCTTT
13,TRBV10-1,NA,NA,TRBJ1-1,CASTFGVNTEAFF,TGCGCCAGCACCTTCGGGGTTAACACTGAAGCTTTCTTT
14,TRBV10-1,NA,NA,TRBJ1-1,CASSVAGADTEAFF,TGCGCCAGCAGTGTAGCAGGGGCGGACACTGAAGCTTTCTTT
17,TRBV6-1,NA,NA,TRBJ2-7,CASSDPGEGFSSYEQYF,TGTGCCAGCAGTGACCCGGGAGAAGGGTTCAGCTCCTACGAGCAGTACTTC
13,TRBV2,NA,TRBD1,TRBJ1-1,CASRGEQGTEAFF,TGTGCCAGCAGGGGTGAACAGGGGACTGAAGCTTTCTTT
16,TRBV6-1,NA,NA,TRBJ1-2,CASSDPWGQANYGYTF,TGTGCCAGCAGTGACCCTTGGGGACAAGCTAACTATGGCTACACCTTC
13,TRBV6-5,NA,TRBD1,TRBJ2-7,CASSLGQGYEQYF,TGTGCCAGCAGCTTGGGACAGGGCTACGAGCAGTACTTC
12,TRBV11-2,NA,NA,TRBJ2-2,CASVGANGELFF,TGTGCCAGCGTGGGGGCCAACGGGGAGCTGTTTTTT
12,TRBV29-1,NA,NA,TRBJ1-1,CSVLSRNTEAFF,TGCAGCGTCCTGTCGCGGAACACTGAAGCTTTCTTT
15,TRBV9,NA,TRBD2,TRBJ2-1,CASALSSGRWDEQFF,TGTGCCAGCGCATTATCTAGCGGGAGGTGGGATGAGCAGTTCTTC
17,TRBV29-1,once,TRBD1,TRBJ1-3,CSVEPHGGQGPGNTIYF,TGCAGCGTTGAACCTCATGGGGGACAGGGTCCTGGAAACACCATATATTTT
16,TRBV19,NA,NA,TRBJ2-2,CASSITALGGTGELFF,TGTGCCAGTAGTATAACCGCCCTGGGAGGTACCGGGGAGCTGTTTTTT
14,TRBV18,NA,TRBD1,TRBJ1-1,CASSRTDRDTEAFF,TGTGCCAGCTCACGAACGGACAGGGATACTGAAGCTTTCTTT
14,TRBV4-1,NA,NA,TRBJ2-7,CASSPTGKYYEQYF,TGCGCCAGCAGCCCGACAGGTAAATACTACGAGCAGTACTTC
14,TRBV27,NA,TRBD2,TRBJ2-1,CASSLLRGDNEQFF,TGTGCCAGCAGTTTATTGCGGGGGGACAATGAGCAGTTCTTC
16,TRBV7-8,NA,NA,TRBJ2-7,CASSSKLGGSSYEQYF,TGTGCCAGCAGCTCAAAGTTGGGGGGAAGCTCCTACGAGCAGTACTTC
12,TRBV27,NA,NA,TRBJ2-1,CASRGGYNEQFF,TGTGCCAGCCGCGGCGGTTACAATGAGCAGTTCTTC
15,TRBV7-2,NA,TRBD1,TRBJ1-1,CASSLQTGVNTEAFF,TGTGCCAGCAGCCTCCAAACAGGGGTCAACACTGAAGCTTTCTTT
16,TRBV6-1,few,TRBD1,TRBJ1-2,CASSESTGTGSYGYTF,TGTGCCAGCAGTGAATCTACCGGGACAGGGTCCTATGGCTACACCTTC
15,TRBV5-1,NA,TRBD1,TRBJ1-2,CASSLAGGIDYGYTF,TGCGCCAGCAGCTTGGCAGGGGGAATCGACTATGGCTACACCTTC
16,TRBV5-6,NA,NA,TRBJ2-5,CASSSPGGIFGETQYF,TGTGCCAGCAGCTCTCCAGGAGGGATCTTCGGAGAGACCCAGTACTTC
14,TRBV4-3,NA,NA,TRBJ2-7,CASSPATGSYEQYF,TGCGCCAGCAGCCCTGCGACAGGTTCATACGAGCAGTACTTC